The present entry profiles one T cell receptor (beta chain) with its context. These data originate in a study of glioma-infiltrating T cells after dendritic cell vaccination. About the study: Dendritic cell vaccine was injected intradermally three times, biweekly.

Assay used: immunoSEQ multiplex PCR; TCRdb lists only in-frame clones, some missing. The sample lists 20,000 or so clones, 60% to 85% occurring once. Fresh-frozen tumor tissue and more than two years of survival data were available for all. The V gene end was trimmed by 6 bases and the J gene end by 8 bases; junction bases not matched to a gene: 3. The CDR3 covers 11 residues. Germline CDR1 and CDR2: DFQATT and SNEGSKA (reference sequence). This clonotype originated in a human donor with glioblastoma. The chain has TRBV20-1 and TRBJ1-2; 10 nucleotides agree with TRBD1. The sequences come from blood, collected before dendritic cell vaccination. The CDR3 region is CSAGTGEGYTF. The CDR3 DNA is TGCAGTGCAGGGACAGGGGAAGGCTACACCTTC.